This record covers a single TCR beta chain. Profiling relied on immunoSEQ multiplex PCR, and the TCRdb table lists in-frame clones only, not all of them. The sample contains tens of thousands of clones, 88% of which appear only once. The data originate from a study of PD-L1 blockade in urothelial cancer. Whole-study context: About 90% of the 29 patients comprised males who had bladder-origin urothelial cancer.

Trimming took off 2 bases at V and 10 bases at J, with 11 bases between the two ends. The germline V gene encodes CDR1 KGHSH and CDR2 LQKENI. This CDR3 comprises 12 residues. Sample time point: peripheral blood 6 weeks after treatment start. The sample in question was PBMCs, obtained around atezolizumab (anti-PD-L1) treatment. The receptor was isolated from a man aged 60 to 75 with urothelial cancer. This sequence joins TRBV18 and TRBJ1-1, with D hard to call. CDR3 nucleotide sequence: TGTGCCAGCTCACCAGAGGGCGACCCAGCTTTCTTT. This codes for CASSPEGDPAFF.